These 14 T cell receptor beta chains share one sample of origin, sequenced in a study of T cell repertoires in cytomegalovirus infection. TCRdb independently ran MiXCR on the reads; one entry per CDR3 protein. The data contain under 350,000 distinct CDR3 sequences, 9.5% of them seen just once; the ten biggest clones take up roughly 4%. Source material: PBMCs. The origin of the receptors is a human donor in good health (CMV status not recorded). Some clones in this sample may be carry-over from other donors' samples.

The chain has TRBV4-2 and TRBJ2-3, with 8 nucleotides matching TRBD2. This CDR3 region has 17 residues. V lost 0 bases to trimming and J lost 1 base; unmatched junction nucleotides: 6. Germline CDR1 is LGHNA and CDR2 is YNFKEQ. DNA for the CDR3: TGTGCCAGCAGCCAAGATTACCGGGAGGGCGGCACAGATACGCAGTATTTT. Translated, it gives CASSQDYREGGTDTQYF.

This clonotype was seen many times. V is TRBV24-1 and J is TRBJ2-1, with TRBD2 matching 12 bases. CDR3 length: 17 residues. The germline V gene has CDR1 KGHDR and CDR2 SFDVKD. Germline trimming cut 4 bases from V and 3 bases from J; bases unmatched to any gene: 6. CDR3 sequence reads: CATSDRRTSGNYNEQFF. DNA of the CDR3: TGTGCCACCAGTGACCGACGGACTAGCGGGAACTACAATGAGCAGTTCTTC.

This clonotype was picked up many times. The chain links TRBV11-3 to TRBJ2-1, with D tentatively TRBD1 or TRBD2 (5 bases each). Germline CDR1 SGHNT, CDR2 YENEEA. V lost 6 bases and J lost 0, with 15 bases in between. The CDR3 spans 16 residues. The CDR3 DNA reads as TGTGCCAGCAGTAAGAGAGAGGGGAGCTCCTACAATGAGCAGTTCTTC. It encodes CASSKREGSSYNEQFF.

V is TRBV18 and J is TRBJ1-5; D is ambiguous. Trimming took off 3 bases at V and 6 bases at J, with 12 bases between the two ends. This CDR3 has 14 residues. Germline lookup yields CDR1 KGHSH and CDR2 LQKENI. The CDR3 coding sequence is TGTGCCAGCTCACCTACCGGGGAGAGTCAGCCCCAGCATTTT. This codes for CASSPTGESQPQHF. The entire variable domain, with the rest obtained from reference TRBV18 and TRBJ1-5, is as follows: NAGVMQNPRHLVRRRGQEARLRCSPMKGHSHVYWYRQLPEEGLKFMVYLQKENIIDESGMPKERFSAEFPKEGPSILRIQQVVRGDSAAYFCASSPTGESQPQHFGDGTRLSIL.

This clonotype was seen at least ten times. This rearrangement joins TRBV7-2 to TRBJ1-2, with 8 bases identical to TRBD1. CDR3 length equals 16 residues. Germline-derived CDR1 and CDR2 are SGHTA and FQGNSA. The J segment lost 4 bases and the V segment lost 6 bases, leaving 13 bases of the junction unmatched. The CDR3 DNA reads TGTGCCAGCAGTCCCCTCGGACAGGGCAGTATCTATGGCTACACCTTC. Translating it yields CASSPLGQGSIYGYTF.

A few counts support this clonotype. The chain couples TRBV19 to TRBJ1-1; D uncertain. Germline V lookup: CDR1 LNHDA, CDR2 SQIVND (reference sequence). This CDR3 has 13 residues. The ends were cut back, 0 bases at V and 3 bases at J, with 5 bases in the middle. The CDR3 DNA is TGTGCCAGTAGTATAGATCACGACACTGAAGCTTTCTTT. Translating it yields CASSIDHDTEAFF. The full variable domain, its missing parts supplied by reference TRBV19 and TRBJ1-1, is DGGITQSPKYLFRKEGQNVTLSCEQNLNHDAMYWYRQDPGQGLRLIYYSQIVNDFQKGDIAEGYSVSREKKESFPLTVTSAQKNPTAFYLCASSIDHDTEAFFGQGTRLTVV.

V and J are TRBV6-1 and TRBJ1-4; the D gene is possibly TRBD1 (6 bases). Germline values: CDR1 MNHNS, CDR2 SASEGT. V shed 1 base and J shed 0 bases, with 9 bases lying between them. The CDR3 runs 16 residues. The CDR3 sequence: CASSEDRAATNEKLFF. Here the CDR3 DNA reads TGTGCCAGCAGTGAAGACAGGGCTGCAACTAATGAAAAACTGTTTTTT.

The V gene is TRBV4-2, the J gene TRBJ2-7; TRBD1 aligns across 10 bases. The CDR3 is 17 residues long. V was pared by 3 bases and J by 3 bases, with 11 bases of the junction left unmatched. CDR1 is LGHNA and CDR2 is YNFKEQ in the germline V gene. CDR3 bases: TGTGCCAGCAGCCAGGAAACCGGGACAGGGGCCATCTACGAGCAGTACTTC. It yields the protein CASSQETGTGAIYEQYF.

The chain is built from TRBV15 and TRBJ2-5; D remains ambiguous. The CDR3 extends over 15 amino acids. Germline assignment: CDR1 LNHNV and CDR2 YYDKDF (reference sequence). Trimming removed 1 base at V and 3 bases at J, with 12 bases between. The CDR3 here is CATSRGPQAKETQYF. DNA of the CDR3: TGTGCCACCAGCAGAGGGCCACAAGCAAAAGAGACCCAGTACTTC.

There are a few counts of this clonotype. CDR3 nucleotide sequence: TGTGCCAGCAGTACCGGGACAGGGGACGAAAAACTGTTTTTT. Residues: CASSTGTGDEKLFF. This chain links TRBV28 with TRBJ1-4; 10 bases line up with TRBD1. This CDR3 region has 14 residues. Germline V gene lookup returns CDR1 MDHEN and CDR2 SYDVKM. The V and J ends lost 5 bases and 8 bases, in that order; junction bases with no gene match: 5.

The table lists this clonotype with many counts. This chain joins TRBV6-2 or TRBV6-3 and TRBJ2-7, with TRBD1 identical over 7 bases. Per germline, CDR1 MNHEY and CDR2 SVGEGT. J was trimmed by 1 base and V by 2 bases; bases with no gene match: 2. The CDR3 runs 14 residues. CDR3 DNA sequence: TGTGCCAGCAGTTACCGGGACAGATCCTACGAGCAGTACTTC. This sequence encodes CASSYRDRSYEQYF.

This clonotype was found a few times. This chain uses TRBV2 with TRBJ2-6, with D possibly being TRBD1 (5 bases). Trimming took 10 bases from V and 2 from J, leaving 9 bases between them. The CDR3 covers 13 residues. Germline assignment: CDR1 SNHLY and CDR2 FYNNEI. The CDR3 DNA is TGTGCCACTAAACAGGCTGGGGCCAACGTCCTGACTTTC. This gives the protein CATKQAGANVLTF. The full variable domain, in which reference TRBV2 and TRBJ2-6 provide the parts outside the CDR3, is EPEVTQTPSHQVTQMGQEVILRCVPISNHLYFYWYRQILGQKVEFLVSFYNNEISEKSEIFDDQFSVERPDGSNFTLKIRSTKLEDSAMYFCATKQAGANVLTFGAGSRLTVL.

The sample holds many counts of this clonotype. The chain couples TRBV6-5 to TRBJ2-3; 7 bases agree with TRBD2. J lost 2 bases, V lost 2 bases, and 4 bases had no gene match. The CDR3 runs to 15 residues. Germline CDR1 is MNHEY and CDR2 is SVGAGI. CDR3 bases: TGTGCCAGCAGTTACGGCGGGAGTATCACAGATACGCAGTATTTT. Translation gives CASSYGGSITDTQYF.

V and J are TRBV7-2 and TRBJ2-1; 14 bases fit TRBD2. The ends lost 5 bases at V and 0 bases at J; junction bases unmatched: 6. Germline V CDR1 and CDR2: SGHTA, FQGNSA. The CDR3 contains 18 residues. The CDR3 coding sequence is TGTGCCAGCAGCCGAGGGACTAGCGGGAGAGCCTCCTACAATGAGCAGTTCTTC. Protein sequence: CASSRGTSGRASYNEQFF.